The rows below give T cell receptor beta chains drawn from one sample of a study of cytomegalovirus exposure and HLA in healthy donors. Profiled with immunoSEQ multiplex PCR; TCRdb holds only in-frame clones, not every one. The table has roughly 180,000 clones, roughly 82% seen once. The sequencing input was PBMCs. Receptor source: a man aged 35 to 55 in good health and CMV-seronegative. Each CDR3 is given with its conserved first and last residue. Fields, in order: clone size, D gene, V gene, J gene, CDR3 DNA, CDR3 protein. The D gene is left open where the match is weak. Size tells how often a clone was seen (once, few, many) or the class of an expanded clone, and some rows leave it out.

>.|TRBD1|TRBV6-5|TRBJ2-7
TGTGCCAGCAGGTCGACCGGGACAGGGTCTTACGAGCAGTACTTC
CASRSTGTGSYEQYF
>.|TRBD1|TRBV5-1|TRBJ2-2
TGCGCCAGCAGCTTACGGACAGGAAACACCGGGGAGCTGTTTTTT
CASSLRTGNTGELFF
>.|.|TRBV5-4|TRBJ2-1
TGTGCCAGCGCCGACAGGAGTTGGAATGAGCAGTTCTTC
CASADRSWNEQFF
>.|.|TRBV5-1|TRBJ2-5
TGCGCCAGCAGCTGGGGAGCGCGGGAACAAGAGACCCAGTACTTC
CASSWGAREQETQYF
>once|TRBD1|TRBV9|TRBJ1-1
TGTGCCAGCAGCGCACAAGGGACAGTGAACACTGAAGCTTTCTTT
CASSAQGTVNTEAFF
>.|TRBD1|TRBV7-3|TRBJ1-1
TGTGCCAGCAGCTCACAGGGGGCGAACACTGAAGCTTTCTTT
CASSSQGANTEAFF
>.|.|TRBV27|TRBJ2-7
TGTGCCAGCAGGGGGGGAGACTCCTACGAGCAGTACTTC
CASRGGDSYEQYF
>few|TRBD1|TRBV27|TRBJ1-2
TGTGCCAGCAGTATCCGGGACAGGGGGGTCAATGGCTACACCTTC
CASSIRDRGVNGYTF
>.|.|TRBV5-1|TRBJ2-3
TGCGCCAGCAGCGGGAGGACAGGAGGGGTGAGCACAGATACGCAGTATTTT
CASSGRTGGVSTDTQYF
>few|.|TRBV30|TRBJ1-3
TGTGCCTGGCAGGGCCCCGACTCTGGAAACACCATATATTTT
CAWQGPDSGNTIYF
>.|TRBD2|TRBV7-9|TRBJ2-7
TGTGCCAGCAGCTTAGCTCCGGGACTAGCGGGAGGGTCCTACGAGCAGTACTTC
CASSLAPGLAGGSYEQYF
>.|TRBD1|TRBV19|TRBJ2-2
TGTGCCAGTAGTATGGGACAGGGAGTTCGGGAGCTGTTTTTT
CASSMGQGVRELFF
>.|.|TRBV9|TRBJ2-2
TGTGCCAGCAGCGTTTTGGGACTGTCCGACACCGGGGAGCTGTTTTTT
CASSVLGLSDTGELFF
>.|TRBD1|TRBV10-1|TRBJ2-1
TGCGCCAGCAGTCGCACGACCCACAGGGGGCGATTTTCCTACAATGAGCAGTTCTTC
CASSRTTHRGRFSYNEQFF
>.|TRBD1|TRBV7-9|TRBJ2-5
TGTGCCAGCAGCTCCCACTGGGGGCAGGGGGAAGAAGAGACCCAGTACTTC
CASSSHWGQGEEETQYF
>.|TRBD2|TRBV9|TRBJ2-5
TGTGCCAGCAGCGTAGATGGCGGGGGGGTACAAGAGACCCAGTACTTC
CASSVDGGGVQETQYF
>.|.|TRBV2|TRBJ2-3
TGTGCCAGCAGTGAAGCGGCCCCTGTTACAGATACGCAGTATTTT
CASSEAAPVTDTQYF
>few|.|TRBV5-1|TRBJ1-5
TGCGCCAGCAGCGGGGGGAGGGGAGGCACTCGAAATCAGCCCCAGCATTTT
CASSGGRGGTRNQPQHF
>.|.|TRBV7-2|TRBJ1-1
TGTGCCAGCAGCTTAGTTTTTTCAAACACTGAAGCTTTCTTT
CASSLVFSNTEAFF
>once|.|TRBV5-6|TRBJ1-4
TGTGCCAGCAGCTTAGTTTCAGGAGAAAAACTGTTTTTT
CASSLVSGEKLFF
>.|.|TRBV5-4|TRBJ2-7
TGTGCCAGCAGCTTGGGACAGTTCTACTCCTACGAGCAGTACTTC
CASSLGQFYSYEQYF
>.|TRBD1|TRBV7-9|TRBJ2-1
TGTTCCAGCAGCTTATCTTTGTCACAGGGGAACGACAATGAGCAGTTCTTC
CSSSLSLSQGNDNEQFF
>.|TRBD2|TRBV30|TRBJ2-5
TGTGCCTGGAGTTTGGGTGGGACTAAGCAAGAGACCCAGTACTTC
CAWSLGGTKQETQYF
>.|.|TRBV9|TRBJ2-2
TGTGCCAGCAGCGTAGACGGACAGTTGAACACCGGGGAGCTGTTTTTT
CASSVDGQLNTGELFF
>.|TRBD1|TRBV15|TRBJ2-6
TGTGCCACCAGCACCCGACAGGGGGCGCGTGCTTATAACTCTGGGGCCAACGTCCTGACTTTC
CATSTRQGARAYNSGANVLTF
>.|TRBD1|TRBV7-9|TRBJ1-2
TGTGCCAGCAGCTTAGACACAGGGGGAGTTCATGGCTACACCTTC
CASSLDTGGVHGYTF
>.|.|TRBV20-1|TRBJ2-1
TGCAGGCCGGGGGAGCAGTTCTTC
CRPGEQFF
>.|TRBD1|TRBV18|TRBJ2-7
TGTGCCAGCTCACCACCGAGCAGGGGGACCTACGAGCAGTACTTC
CASSPPSRGTYEQYF
>.|.|TRBV5-1|TRBJ1-3
TGCGCCAGCAGCGACACGGACTCTGGAAACACCATATATTTT
CASSDTDSGNTIYF
>.|.|TRBV9|TRBJ2-5
TGTGCCAGCAGCTTCGGACAGCAAGAGACCCAGTACTTC
CASSFGQQETQYF
>.|TRBD1|TRBV19|TRBJ2-4
TGTGCCAGTACCGGCAGGGGGATTACGGGAAACATTCAGTACTTC
CASTGRGITGNIQYF
>.|.|TRBV28|TRBJ1-4
TGTGCCAGCAGCCTCACCCCCGGGAATCGGAATGAAAAACTGTTTTTT
CASSLTPGNRNEKLFF
>.|TRBD1|TRBV15|TRBJ2-3
TGTGCCACCAGCAGTAACCCTGGACAGGGTTCAGATACGCAGTATTTT
CATSSNPGQGSDTQYF
>once|TRBD1|TRBV11-3|TRBJ2-7
TGTGCCAGCAGATTGACAGGGACCGAGCAGTACTTC
CASRLTGTEQYF
>.|TRBD1|TRBV18|TRBJ2-5
TGTGCCAGCTCACCGGACAGGGGGGGAGAGACCCAGTACTTC
CASSPDRGGETQYF
>.|.|TRBV5-1|TRBJ2-1
TGCGCCAGCAGCAAGGGAGGCGGGTCCTACAATGAGCAGTTCTTC
CASSKGGGSYNEQFF
>.|TRBD2|TRBV7-9|TRBJ2-3
TGTGCCAGCAGCGATAGGGGACTAGTTGGAGATACGCAGTATTTT
CASSDRGLVGDTQYF
>few|.|TRBV11-3|TRBJ2-1
TGTGCCAGCAGCTTAGTCGAACAGGCCTACAATGAGCAGTTCTTC
CASSLVEQAYNEQFF
>.|TRBD2|TRBV18|TRBJ2-5
TGTGCCAGCTCACCACTAGCGGGACTAGCGAAAGAGACCCAGTACTTC
CASSPLAGLAKETQYF
>.|TRBD1|TRBV19|TRBJ1-4
TGTGCCAGTAAATCCGGGACAGGGGGCGAAAAACTGTTTTTT
CASKSGTGGEKLFF
>.|.|TRBV10-3|TRBJ1-1
TGTGCCATCAGTGATCCGGGATCCCCCCGGGACACTGAAGCTTTCTTT
CAISDPGSPRDTEAFF